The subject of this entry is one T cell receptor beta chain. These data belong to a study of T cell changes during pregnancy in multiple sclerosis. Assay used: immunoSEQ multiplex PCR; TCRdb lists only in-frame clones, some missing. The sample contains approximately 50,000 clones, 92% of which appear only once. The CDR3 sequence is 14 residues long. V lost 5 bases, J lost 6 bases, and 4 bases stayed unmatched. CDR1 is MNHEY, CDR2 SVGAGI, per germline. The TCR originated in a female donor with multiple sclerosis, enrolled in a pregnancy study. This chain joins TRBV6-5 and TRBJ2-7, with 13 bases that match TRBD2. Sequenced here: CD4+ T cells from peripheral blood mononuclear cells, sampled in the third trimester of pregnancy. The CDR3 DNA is TGTGCCAGCAGTGGACTAGCGGGAGCTAGCGAGCAGTACTTC. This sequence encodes CASSGLAGASEQYF.